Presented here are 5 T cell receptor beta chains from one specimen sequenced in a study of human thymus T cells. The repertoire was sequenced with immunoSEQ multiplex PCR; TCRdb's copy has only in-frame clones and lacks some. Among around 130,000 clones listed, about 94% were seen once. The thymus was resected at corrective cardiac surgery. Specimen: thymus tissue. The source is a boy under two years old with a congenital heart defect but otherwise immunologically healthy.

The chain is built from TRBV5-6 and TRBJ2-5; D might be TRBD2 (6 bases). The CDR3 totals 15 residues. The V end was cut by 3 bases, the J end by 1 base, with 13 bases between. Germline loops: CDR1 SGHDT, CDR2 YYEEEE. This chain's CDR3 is CASSSARGTQETQYF. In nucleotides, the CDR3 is TGTGCCAGCAGCTCCGCCCGGGGGACCCAAGAGACCCAGTACTTC.

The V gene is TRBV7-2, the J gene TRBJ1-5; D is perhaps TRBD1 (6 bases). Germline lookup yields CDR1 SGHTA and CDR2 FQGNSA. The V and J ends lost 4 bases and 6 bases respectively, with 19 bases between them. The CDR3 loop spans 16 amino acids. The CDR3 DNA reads TGTGCCAGCAGCTCCGACTCCGGGGGCTTCGGTCAGCCCCAGCATTTT. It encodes CASSSDSGGFGQPQHF.

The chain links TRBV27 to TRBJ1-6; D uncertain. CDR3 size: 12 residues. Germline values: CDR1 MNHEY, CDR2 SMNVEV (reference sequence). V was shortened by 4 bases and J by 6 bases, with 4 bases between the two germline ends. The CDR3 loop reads CASSSPNSPLHF. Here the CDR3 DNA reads TGTGCCAGCAGTTCTCCTAATTCACCCCTCCACTTT.

CDR3 in amino acids: CASSLTLNTGELFF. The CDR3 coding sequence is TGTGCCAGCAGCTTAACGTTGAACACCGGGGAGCTGTTTTTT. This chain uses TRBV7-3 with TRBJ2-2; unclear D gene. CDR3 length equals 14 residues. The V gene lost 0 bases and the J gene lost 1 base, with 3 bases spanning the gap. The germline V gene encodes CDR1 SGHTA and CDR2 FQGTGA.

The CDR3 loop reads CATSRDIRVEDGYTF. The CDR3 DNA sequence: TGTGCCACCAGCAGAGATATTAGGGTTGAGGATGGCTACACCTTC. This chain joins TRBV15 and TRBJ1-2; D gene uncertain. V lost 0 bases, J lost 6 bases, and 14 bases lay in between. This CDR3 contains 15 residues. Germline V gives CDR1 LNHNV, CDR2 YYDKDF (reference sequence).